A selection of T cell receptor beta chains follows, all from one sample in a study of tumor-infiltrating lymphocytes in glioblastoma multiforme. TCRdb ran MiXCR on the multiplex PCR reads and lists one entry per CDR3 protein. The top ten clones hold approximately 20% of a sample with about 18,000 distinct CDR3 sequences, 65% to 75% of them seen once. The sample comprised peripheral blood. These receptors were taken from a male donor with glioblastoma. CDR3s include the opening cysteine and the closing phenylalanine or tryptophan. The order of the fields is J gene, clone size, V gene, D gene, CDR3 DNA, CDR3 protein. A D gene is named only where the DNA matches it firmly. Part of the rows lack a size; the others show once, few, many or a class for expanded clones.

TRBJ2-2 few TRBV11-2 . TGTGCCAGCAGTCGCGTGGTGGGCGGGGAGCTGTTTTTT CASSRVVGGELFF
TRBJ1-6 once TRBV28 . TGTGCCAGCAGATCAGGATCCTCACCCCCCCACTTT CASRSGSSPPHF
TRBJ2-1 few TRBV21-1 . TGTGCCAGCAGCAATCGTTGGACTAGCGGACCAAATATCTACAATGAGCAGTTCTTC CASSNRWTSGPNIYNEQFF
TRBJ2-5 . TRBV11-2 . TGTGCCAACAGCTTTGACCGTGGACAGTACCAAGAGACCCAGTACTTC CANSFDRGQYQETQYF
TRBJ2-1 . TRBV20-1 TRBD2 TGCAGTGTTAGCTTGGGACTAGGGGTCAATGAGCAGTTCTTC CSVSLGLGVNEQFF
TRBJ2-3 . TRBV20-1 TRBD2 TGCAGTGCTAGATCTGGACTAGCGGGGATCACAGATACGCAGTATTTT CSARSGLAGITDTQYF
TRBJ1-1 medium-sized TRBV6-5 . TGTGCCAGCAGTTACGAACCAAACACTGAAGCTTTCTTT CASSYEPNTEAFF
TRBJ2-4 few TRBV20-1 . TGCAGTGCTCCCAATCGGGGCATTCAGTACTTC CSAPNRGIQYF
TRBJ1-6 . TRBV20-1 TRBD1 TGCAGTGCTAGAACGGACAGGGAAGCATCACCCCTCCACTTT CSARTDREASPLHF
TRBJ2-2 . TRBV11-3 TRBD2 TGTGCCAGCAGCTCGTGGGCTAGCGGGAGTACCGTGGAGCTGTTTTTT CASSSWASGSTVELFF
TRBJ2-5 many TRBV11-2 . TGTGCCAGCAGCCTCGGGGACCAGGTTGGGGAGACCCAGTACTTC CASSLGDQVGETQYF
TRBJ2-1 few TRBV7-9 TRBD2 TGTGCCAGCAACCAGGGACTAGCAGCCAACAATGAGCAGTTCTTC CASNQGLAANNEQFF
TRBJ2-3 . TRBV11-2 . TGTGCCAGCGGCTTCGGCGGGTTCCCAGATACGCAGTATTTT CASGFGGFPDTQYF
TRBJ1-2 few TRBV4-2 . TGTGCCAGCAGCCAAGATTTGACGTCAGCCGATGGCTACACCTTC CASSQDLTSADGYTF
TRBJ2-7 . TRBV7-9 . TGTGCCAGCAGCTTAGGGGACAATAGCTACGATCAGTACTTC CASSLGDNSYDQYF
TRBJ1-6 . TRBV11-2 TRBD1 TGTGCCAGCAGCCAGGGGGAGCTACACCTCCACTTT CASSQGELHLHF
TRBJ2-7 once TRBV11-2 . TGTGCTAGCATCTCCGATCCCGAACAGTACTTC CASISDPEQYF
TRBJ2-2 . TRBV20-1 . TGCAGTGCAAAAAGAGCAGGCCCCGGGGAGCTGTTTTTT CSAKRAGPGELFF
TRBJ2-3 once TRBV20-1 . TGCAGTGCCCACACCCCGTTTAGCACAGATACGCAATATTTT CSAHTPFSTDTQYF
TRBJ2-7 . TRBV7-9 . TGTGCCAGCAGCTTAGCCCCGGCCTACGAGCAGTACTTC CASSLAPAYEQYF
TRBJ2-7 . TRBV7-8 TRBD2 TGTGCCGGCAGCACACAGACCGGGACTAGCGTCTACGAGCAGTACTTC CAGSTQTGTSVYEQYF
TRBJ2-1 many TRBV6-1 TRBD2 TGTGCCAGCAAAATGACTAGCGGCAATGAGCAGTTCTTC CASKMTSGNEQFF
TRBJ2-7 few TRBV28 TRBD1 TGTGCCAGCAGTCCCGGGACAGGCTCCCTCTACGAGCAGTACTTC CASSPGTGSLYEQYF
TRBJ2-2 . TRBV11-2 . TGTGCCAGCAGCCCAGCCTTGGGGAGAACCGGGGAGCTGTTTTTT CASSPALGRTGELFF
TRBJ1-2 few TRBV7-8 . TGTGCCAGCAGCGCAAGAACAGGGACCGGGGGTGGCTACACCTTC CASSARTGTGGGYTF
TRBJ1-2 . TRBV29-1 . TGCAGCGTTGAAGAAATGGGGGCTATCTATGGCTACACCTTC CSVEEMGAIYGYTF
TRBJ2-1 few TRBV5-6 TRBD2 TGTGCCAGCAGCTTGTATAAGCTAGCGGGAGAAAATGAGCAGTTCTTC CASSLYKLAGENEQFF
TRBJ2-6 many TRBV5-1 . TGCGCCAGCAGCTTGGTTGGGGTTGGGGCCAACGTCCTGACTTTC CASSLVGVGANVLTF
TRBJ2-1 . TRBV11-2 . TGTGCCAGCAACCCAGGGGTGGGATGTCTCAATGAGCGGTTCTTC CASNPGVGCLNERFF
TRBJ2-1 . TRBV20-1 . TGCAGTGTAGTGAGTGGCGGATCCAATGCGCAGTTCTTC CSVVSGGSNAQFF
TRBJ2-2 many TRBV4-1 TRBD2 TGCGCCAGCAGCCAGTTAGCGGGAGTGGGCGGGGAGCTGTTTTTT CASSQLAGVGGELFF
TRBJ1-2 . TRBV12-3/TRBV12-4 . TGTGCCAGCAGTACCACTGGGGTACAGGTGCGCGGCTACACCTTC CASSTTGVQVRGYTF
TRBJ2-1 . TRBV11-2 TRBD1 TGTGCAAGCAGCCGCTACAGGGGGAAGGTCAACAATGGGCAGTTCTTC CASSRYRGKVNNGQFF
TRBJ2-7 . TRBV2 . TGTGCCAGTCGAGGGGGGTTCGAGCAGTACTTC CASRGGFEQYF
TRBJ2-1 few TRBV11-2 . TGTGCCAGCAGCTTAGTTCCTAGCCAGTACAATGAGCAGTTCTTC CASSLVPSQYNEQFF
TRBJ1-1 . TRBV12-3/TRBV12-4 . TGTGACAGCAGTCGTAAGGGGGGAGGTAACACTGAAACTTTCTTT CDSSRKGGGNTETFF
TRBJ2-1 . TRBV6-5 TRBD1 TGTGCCAGCACTCAAACCGGACAGGAACAGTTCTTC CASTQTGQEQFF
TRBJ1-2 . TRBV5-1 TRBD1 TGCGCCAGCAGCCCGGGACAGGGTGGCGGCTACACCTTC CASSPGQGGGYTF
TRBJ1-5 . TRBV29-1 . TGCAGCGTTGTGTTGGATGGGGCGTGGGGCAATCAGCCCCAGCATTTT CSVVLDGAWGNQPQHF
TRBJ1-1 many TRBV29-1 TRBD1 TGCAGCGTAGGACAGGATGGAGGCACTGAAGCTTTCTTT CSVGQDGGTEAFF
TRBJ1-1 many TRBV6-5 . TGTGCCAGCAGCCGGACGAAGACTGAAGCTTTCTTT CASSRTKTEAFF
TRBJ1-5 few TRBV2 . TGTGCCAGCAGTAGGACCTTCAATCAGCCCCAGCATTTT CASSRTFNQPQHF
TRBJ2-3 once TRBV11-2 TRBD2 TGTGCCAGCAGCGTTAGCGGGAGCCTCCCATACGCAGTATTT CASSVSGSLPYAVF